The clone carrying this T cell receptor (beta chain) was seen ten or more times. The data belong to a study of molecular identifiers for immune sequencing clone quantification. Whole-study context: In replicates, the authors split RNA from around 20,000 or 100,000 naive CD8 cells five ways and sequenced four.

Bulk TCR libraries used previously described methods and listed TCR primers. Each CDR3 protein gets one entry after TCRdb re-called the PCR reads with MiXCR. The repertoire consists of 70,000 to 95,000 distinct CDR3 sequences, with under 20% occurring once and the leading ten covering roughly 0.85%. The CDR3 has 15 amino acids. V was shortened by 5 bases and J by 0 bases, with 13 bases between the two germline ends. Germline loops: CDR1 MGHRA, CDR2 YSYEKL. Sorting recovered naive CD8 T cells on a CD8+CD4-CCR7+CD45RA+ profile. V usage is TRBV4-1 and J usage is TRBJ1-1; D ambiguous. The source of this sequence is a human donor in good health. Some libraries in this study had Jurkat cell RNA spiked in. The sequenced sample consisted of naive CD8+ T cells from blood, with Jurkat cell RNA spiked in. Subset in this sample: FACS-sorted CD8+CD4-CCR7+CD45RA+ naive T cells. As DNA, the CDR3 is TGCGCCAGCAGCTCCCCCGTTGGGATGAACACTGAAGCTTTCTTT. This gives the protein CASSSPVGMNTEAFF.